This TCR beta chain stems from a study of blood T cell repertoires in COVID-19 (dated by TCRdb to about 2020). Context from the whole study: Samples from collaborators originated in the United States, Italy and Spain and spanned both the acute and convalescent phases of COVID-19. The prospective study material was composed of cDNA or gDNA derived from T cells, B-cell-depleted T cells, or PBMCs. Deeply sampled blood TCRbeta repertoires from subjects exposed to, actively infected with, or recovered from COVID-19 were included in the dataset. A freely available public database, intended as a resource for researchers studying the immune response to SARS-CoV-2, is where the repertoires were released. The samples were drawn from the first 160 participants of the ongoing ImmuneRACE study and from some 1,300 subjects provided by 6 global collaborators. Sample metadata almost always included a de-identified subject ID, COVID-19 status, age in years and sex. HLA class I and class II types, where available, came from metadata supplied by the sample provider rather than from assay-based typing.

TCRbeta CDR3 regions were amplified from genomic DNA using the immunoSEQ Assay, a bias-controlled multiplex PCR. As for the authors' bioinformatics: Nucleated cell counts per sample were estimated from amplification of reference gene primers within the assay. To quantify the absolute abundance of each unique TCRbeta CDR3 rearrangement, sequence reads were collapsed and filtered. For each sample, productive Simpson clonality was calculated by taking the square root of Simpson's diversity index across productive rearrangements. The source is immuneACCESS, and TCRdb retained only in-frame sequences with V and J called. Part of the clones is not carried over; for the studies checked, unresolved V genes explain less than half of this, and the remainder is unexplained. V and J calls and clone size are those listed in that table; D and trimming were worked out from the DNA. Within this sample are 200,000 to 250,000 clones, with roughly 80% of them counted one time only. The ten largest clones take up approximately 8% of the sample.

Notes on this clone: The antigen it binds to is not known. Base-call qualities are not available, and no considerably larger clone is one nucleotide away.

The CDR3 sequence holds 15 residues, the cysteine and phenylalanine included. The only DNA kept is the CDR3, 45 bases in frame from the first base. Looking up the germline V gene yields CDR1 SGDLS and CDR2 YYNGEE. Compared with germline, V lacks 4 bases and J lacks 7 bases; bases without a gene match: 12. Paper-wide results and their limitations: Clinical and demographic metadata were provided uncurated, with the amount varying by source and participant.

In Seattle, one collaborating source enrolled patients while the infection was active and tracked those patients longitudinally over the course of disease. The collaborating institutions used their own protocols to collect whole blood in K2EDTA tubes. For TCRbeta analysis, collaborators shipped samples as frozen whole blood, isolated PBMCs, or DNA extracted from either of those sample types. Sequenced: peripheral blood. The chain uses TRBV9 and TRBJ1-2, and TRBD1 aligns with 8 junction nucleotides. This clonotype was sampled from an elderly woman with COVID-19, enrolled during active disease. The base sequence is TGTGCCAGCAGCTTTACAGGGGGGGGCCTCTCTGGCTACACCTTC. This yields the protein CASSFTGGGLSGYTF.